One and the same sample provided the 5 T cell receptor beta chains below, sequenced in a study of blood T cell repertoires in COVID-19. Data came from immunoSEQ multiplex PCR; TCRdb stores just in-frame clones and leaves some out. The sample contains about 250,000 clones, 86% of which appear only once. Source material: peripheral blood. The receptors were sampled from a woman aged 80 or older with COVID-19, enrolled during active disease.

The chain has TRBV19 and TRBJ1-2, with D unresolved. The CDR3 spans 12 residues. Germline CDR1 reads LNHDA; CDR2 reads SQIVND (reference sequence). The V and J ends lost 7 bases and 4 bases respectively, with 10 bases between them. The CDR3 DNA is TGTGCCAGTACTACAGCTGGCTATGGCTACACCTTC. This translates into CASTTAGYGYTF.

The chain carries TRBV28 and TRBJ1-5; a weak D match, TRBD1 (5 bases). Trimming stripped 9 bases from V and 5 bases from J, with 20 bases between. The CDR3 loop spans 15 amino acids. Germline V CDR1 and CDR2: MDHEN, SYDVKM. DNA for the CDR3: TGTGCCAGTAGTAAAGCGCCAGGGACTTATCAGCCCCAGCATTTT. Translating it yields CASSKAPGTYQPQHF.

The chain has TRBV5-1 and TRBJ1-5; a weak D match, TRBD1 (6 bases). The CDR3 is 15 residues long. The V end lost 0 bases, the J end lost 7 bases, and 14 bases lay between the germline ends. CDR1 is SGHRS, CDR2 YFSETQ, per germline. CDR3 DNA sequence: TGCGCCAGCAGCTTGGTGGACAGCCTCAGGCAGCCCCAGCATTTT. Its protein product is CASSLVDSLRQPQHF.

Note on this clone: Additional DNA sequences in this sample encode the identical CDR3. The chain has TRBV6-5 and TRBJ2-1; 8 nucleotides align to TRBD2. The CDR3 sequence is 13 residues long. Germline V gives CDR1 MNHEY, CDR2 SVGAGI. J lost 7 bases, V lost 3 bases, and 2 bases had no gene match. The CDR3 reads CASSYAGGNEQFF. Written as DNA, the CDR3 is TGTGCCAGCAGTTATGCGGGGGGAAATGAGCAGTTCTTC.

The chain joins TRBV10-3 to TRBJ2-5, with TRBD2 matching 10 bases. The CDR3 extends over 13 amino acids. Per germline, CDR1 ENHRY and CDR2 SYGVKD. The ends lost 10 bases at V and 5 bases at J; junction bases unmatched: 7. The CDR3 DNA follows: TGTGCCAGCAGCGGGGGGGCCGGGGAGACCCAGTACTTC. Translation: CASSGGAGETQYF.